The T cell receptor (beta chain) described here comes from a study of CD8 T cells in ankylosing spondylitis. Study conclusions and caveats: Disease-linked clones were reportedly significantly enriched in matched ankylosing spondylitis synovial fluid.

This clonotype was observed at least ten times. The target antigen is unknown. A single record per CDR3 protein comes from TCRdb applying MiXCR to the 5' RACE reads. The data contain roughly 130,000 distinct CDR3 sequences, about 6.5% of them seen just once; the ten biggest clones take up 9% to 15%. CDR3 length: 16 amino acids. J lost 2 bases, V lost 4 bases, and 4 bases had no gene match. Per the germline V gene, CDR1 is SGHRS and CDR2 is YFSETQ. Sample: blood, either unsorted or a sorted T cell fraction (not recorded which). This clonotype originated in a male donor with ankylosing spondylitis or in good health (not recorded which). This sequence joins TRBV5-1 and TRBJ2-3; 13 bases match TRBD2. CDR3 sequence (DNA): TGCGCCAGCAGCCGACTAGCGGGAGGTATCACAGATACGCAGTATTTT. Translation: CASSRLAGGITDTQYF.